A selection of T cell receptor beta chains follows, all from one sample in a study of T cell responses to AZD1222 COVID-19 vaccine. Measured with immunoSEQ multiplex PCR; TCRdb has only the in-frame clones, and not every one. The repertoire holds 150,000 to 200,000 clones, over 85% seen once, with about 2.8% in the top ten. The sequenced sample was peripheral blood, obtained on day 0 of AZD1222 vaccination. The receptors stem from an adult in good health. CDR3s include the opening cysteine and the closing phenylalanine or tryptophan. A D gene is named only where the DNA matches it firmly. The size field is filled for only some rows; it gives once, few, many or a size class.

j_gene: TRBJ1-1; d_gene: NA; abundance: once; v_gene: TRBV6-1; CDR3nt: TGTGCCAGCAGTGAAGCACTCAGGACTGAAGCTTTCTTT; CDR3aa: CASSEALRTEAFF
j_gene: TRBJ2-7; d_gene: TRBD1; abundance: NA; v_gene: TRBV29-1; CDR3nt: TGCAGCGTTCCAGGGACAGGGGGCGCTCCCTACGAGCAGTACTTC; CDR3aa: CSVPGTGGAPYEQYF
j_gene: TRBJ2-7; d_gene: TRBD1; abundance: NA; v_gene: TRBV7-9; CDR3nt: TGTGCCAGCAGCCGCCCAACCTTGGACAGGGCCTACGAGCAGTACTTC; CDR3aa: CASSRPTLDRAYEQYF
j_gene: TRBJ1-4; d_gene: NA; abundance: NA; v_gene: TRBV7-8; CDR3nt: TGTGCCAGCAGCCCATCTCCGGGAGGGTGGAAACTGTTTTTT; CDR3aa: CASSPSPGGWKLFF
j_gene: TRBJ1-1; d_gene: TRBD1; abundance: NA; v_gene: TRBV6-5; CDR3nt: TGTGCCAGCAGTTACGTTAGAACAGGGGGATTGGAAGCTTTCTTT; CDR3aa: CASSYVRTGGLEAFF
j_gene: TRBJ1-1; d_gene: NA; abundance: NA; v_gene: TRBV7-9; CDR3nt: TGTGCCAGCAGCTTAGCGATCTCAGAGAACACTGAAGCTTTCTTT; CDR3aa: CASSLAISENTEAFF
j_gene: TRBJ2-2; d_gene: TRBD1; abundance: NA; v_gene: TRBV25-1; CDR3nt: TGTGCCAGCAGTGAATTGTCCGGGACAGGGGAGACCGGGGAGCTGTTTTTT; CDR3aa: CASSELSGTGETGELFF
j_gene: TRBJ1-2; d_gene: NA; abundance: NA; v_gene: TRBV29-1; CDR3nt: TGCAGCGTTGAAAGGTCCAGGGGAAATGGCTACACCTTC; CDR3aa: CSVERSRGNGYTF
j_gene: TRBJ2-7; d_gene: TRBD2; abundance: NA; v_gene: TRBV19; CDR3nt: TGTGCCAGTAGTACCGGACTAGCGGGAGTACGCGAGCAGTACTTC; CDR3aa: CASSTGLAGVREQYF
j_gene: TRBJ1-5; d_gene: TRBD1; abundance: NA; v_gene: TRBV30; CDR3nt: TGTGCCTGGAGGGCTCGACAGGGGCGCAATCAGCCCCAGCATTTT; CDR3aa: CAWRARQGRNQPQHF
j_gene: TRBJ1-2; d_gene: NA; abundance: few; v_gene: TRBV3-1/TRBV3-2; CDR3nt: TGTGCCAGCAGCCAACTTCATGGCTACACCTTC; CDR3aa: CASSQLHGYTF
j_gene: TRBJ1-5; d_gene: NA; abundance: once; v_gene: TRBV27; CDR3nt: TGTGCCAGCAGTTCCTGGGTCAGCAATCAGCCCCAGCATTTT; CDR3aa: CASSSWVSNQPQHF
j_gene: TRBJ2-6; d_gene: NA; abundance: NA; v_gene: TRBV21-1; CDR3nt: TGTGCCAGCACCCCCGTCTGGGGGGGCGCTGGGGCCAACGTCCTGACTTTC; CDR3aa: CASTPVWGGAGANVLTF
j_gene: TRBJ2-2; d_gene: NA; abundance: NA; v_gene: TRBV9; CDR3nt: TGTGCCAGCAGCCCCCGGGCGCCGAACACCGGGGAGCTGTTTTTT; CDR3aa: CASSPRAPNTGELFF
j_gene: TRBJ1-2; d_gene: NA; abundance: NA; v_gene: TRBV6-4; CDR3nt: TGTGCCAGCAGTGACTCCGGCTATGGCTACACCTTC; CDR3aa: CASSDSGYGYTF
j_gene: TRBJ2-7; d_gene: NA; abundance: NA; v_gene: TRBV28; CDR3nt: TGTGCCAGCAGTACGACAGGATTAACCTACGAGCAGTACTTC; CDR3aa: CASSTTGLTYEQYF
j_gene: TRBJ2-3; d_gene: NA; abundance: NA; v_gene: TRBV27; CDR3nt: TGTGCCAGCAGTTTATCCTGGGCGGGGACAGATACGCAGTATTTT; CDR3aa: CASSLSWAGTDTQYF
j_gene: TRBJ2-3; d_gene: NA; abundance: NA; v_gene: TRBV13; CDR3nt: TGTGCCAGCAGCCCCCCCGGGCTAAGCACAGATACGCAGTATTTT; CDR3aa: CASSPPGLSTDTQYF
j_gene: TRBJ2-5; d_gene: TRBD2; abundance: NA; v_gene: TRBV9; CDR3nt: TGTGCCAGCAGCAAGATAGCGGGAGGTGTAACGCGAGAGACCCAGTACTTC; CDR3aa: CASSKIAGGVTRETQYF
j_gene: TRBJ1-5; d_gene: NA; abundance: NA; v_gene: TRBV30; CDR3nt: TGTGCCTGGAGGCCCCAGGGTTTCGGCAATCAGCCCCAGCATTTT; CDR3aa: CAWRPQGFGNQPQHF
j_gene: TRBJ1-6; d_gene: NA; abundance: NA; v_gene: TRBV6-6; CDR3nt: TGTGCCGTCAAGGGGGACGGCGGCCATTCACCCCTCCACTTT; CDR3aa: CAVKGDGGHSPLHF
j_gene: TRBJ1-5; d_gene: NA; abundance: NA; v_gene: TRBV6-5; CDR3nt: TGTGCCAGCAGTTACAGGGAGAATCTTCAGCCCCAGCATTTT; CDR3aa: CASSYRENLQPQHF
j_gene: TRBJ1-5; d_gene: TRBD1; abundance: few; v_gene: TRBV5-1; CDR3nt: TGCGCCAGCAGTTCGCTGACAGGGCAGGACAGCATAAGCAATCAGCCCCAGCATTTT; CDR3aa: CASSSLTGQDSISNQPQHF
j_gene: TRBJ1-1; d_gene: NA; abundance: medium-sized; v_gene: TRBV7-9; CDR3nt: TGTGCCAGCAGCATAGCAGTGATTGAAGCTTTCTTT; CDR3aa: CASSIAVIEAFF
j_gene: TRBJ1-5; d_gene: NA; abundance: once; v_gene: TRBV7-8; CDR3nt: TGTGCCAGCAGCCCTCTTGGGGGGGCCGGCCAGCCCCAGCATTTT; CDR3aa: CASSPLGGAGQPQHF
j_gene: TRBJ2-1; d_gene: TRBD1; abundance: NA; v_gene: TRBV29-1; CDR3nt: TGCAGCGCTACGCCGGGACAGTCCCTCAATGAGCAGTTCTTC; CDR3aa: CSATPGQSLNEQFF
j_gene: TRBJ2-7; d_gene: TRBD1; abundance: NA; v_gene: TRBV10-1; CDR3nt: TGCGCCAGCAGTACAGGGGATTACGAGCAGTACTTC; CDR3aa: CASSTGDYEQYF
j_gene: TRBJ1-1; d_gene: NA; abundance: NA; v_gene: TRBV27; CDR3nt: TGTGCCAGCAGAACGGACATCGGGGGTATGAGTACTGAAGCTTTCTTT; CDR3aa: CASRTDIGGMSTEAFF
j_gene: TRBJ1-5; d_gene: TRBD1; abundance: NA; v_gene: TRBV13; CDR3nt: TGTGCCAGCAGTAAGGGACAGGGCCACAATCAGCCCCAGCATTTT; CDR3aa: CASSKGQGHNQPQHF